This TCR beta chain is from a study of tumor-infiltrating lymphocytes in primary liver carcinoma. V lost 6 bases and J 6 bases, leaving 17 bases between the germline ends. There are 15 residues in the CDR3. The germline V gene has CDR1 MDHEN and CDR2 SYDVKM. In its sample, this clonotype was seen many times. For each extraction, RNA and DNA were obtained together from approximately 20-30 mg of unsorted bulk tissue. Total RNA (around 510 ng) served as template for TCR beta cDNA synthesis primed by a constant-region primer. Slightly modified ARM-PCR with three nested multiplex PCR rounds yielded TCR beta libraries. The first two PCR rounds used TRBV1-TRBV30 forward primers with a C-beta reverse primer, nine to eleven cycles each. From the multiplex PCR reads, TCRdb called clonotypes with MiXCR, one entry per CDR3 protein. The repertoire includes around 70,000 distinct CDR3 sequences, over 60% of them detected once, and around a quarter sits in the top ten.

The rearrangement joins TRBV28 to TRBJ1-4; D is undetermined. The clonotype comes from a middle-aged man with primary liver carcinoma and hepatitis B virus infection. Material for sequencing was liver tumor tissue from sampling region 4. Subset in this sample: tumor region T4, right-lateral pole. Here the CDR3 DNA reads TGTGCCAGCAGAACGGGGTCGAGGGTGTATGAAAAACTGTTTTTT. Its translation is CASRTGSRVYEKLFF. The full variable domain, its missing parts supplied by reference TRBV28 and TRBJ1-4, is DVKVTQSSRYLVKRTGEKVFLECVQDMDHENMFWYRQDPGLGLRLIYFSYDVKMKEKGDIPEGYSVSREKKERFSLILESASTNQTSMYLCASRTGSRVYEKLFFGSGTQLSVL.